Below, one T cell receptor (beta chain) is given with its context. Antigen: not known. CD45RO-CCR7+CD27+CD95- expression identified naive CD8+ T cells. Germline V CDR1 and CDR2: MNHEY, SVGAGI. This CDR3 has 13 residues. TRB cDNA was prepared as libraries by UMI-labeled 5' RACE. TCRdb reprocessed the 5' RACE reads and reports one entry per CDR3 protein, with no DNA. Its table records 100,000 or so distinct CDR3 sequences. The sample comes from a study of CXCR3-negative and CXCR3-positive naive CD8 T cells. Notes on the study in general: Because surface CD5 did not distinguish the naive subsets, TCR strength was inferred from TRB CDR3 properties. Naive CXCR3-negative and CXCR3-positive cells had similar TRBV-TRBJ usage; memory differed.

The receptor comes from a human donor in good health. Some clones in this sample may be carry-over from other donors' samples. Sequenced: naive CXCR3- CD8+ T cells from blood. The subset was: CD45RO-CCR7+CD27+CD95- naive CD8+ T cells lacking CXCR3 (TNR3-). The V gene is TRBV6-5, the J gene TRBJ1-1; without DNA, the TCRdb call of TRBD1 cannot be checked. The chain's CDR3 is CASSWDSDTEAFF.